This TCR beta chain was recorded in a study of cytomegalovirus exposure and HLA in healthy donors. The CDR3 sequence is 15 residues long. Trimming took 3 bases from V and 4 from J, leaving 16 bases between them. Germline loops: CDR1 SQVTM, CDR2 ANQGSEA. The PCR employed 60 Vbeta primers together with 13 Jbeta primers. Generated by immunoSEQ multiplex PCR, the TCRdb table keeps only in-frame clones and is missing some. Here the sample spans 150,000 to 200,000 clones, about 85% being singletons. The rearrangement uses TRBV29-1 and TRBJ2-1; D remains unclear. The receptor was isolated from a girl aged 10-17 years in good health and CMV-seropositive. Material for sequencing was PBMCs. The CDR3 DNA is TGCAGCGTTGATAGTCGCGCGGTCCGGTACAATGAGCAGTTCTTC. As protein: CSVDSRAVRYNEQFF.